This T cell receptor beta chain stems from a study of cytomegalovirus exposure and HLA in healthy donors. Study-level points and caveats: In vitro work confirmed that a few CMV-associated chains recognize CMV antigens. Usually a TCR sequence was rare, but some public TCRs were found in many donors. TCR clusters originating in the first cohort tended to co-occur in the 110 or so validation repertoires, according to a later analysis. The classifier was said to identify cytomegalovirus status with high specificity and sensitivity.

Of note for this clone: Its antigen is unidentified.

Sequencing used immunoSEQ multiplex PCR; TCRdb keeps in-frame clones, though not all of them. The repertoire holds approximately 140,000 clones, 86% seen once, with just under 3% in the top ten. The germline V and J ends were trimmed by 8 bases and 5 bases, with 15 bases remaining between them. Per the germline V gene, CDR1 is GTSNPN and CDR2 is SVGIG (reference sequence). The CDR3 runs 12 residues. V and J are TRBV30 and TRBJ1-1; a weak D match, TRBD1 (5 bases). The clonotype comes from a man younger than 35 in good health and CMV-seronegative. The material sequenced was PBMCs. The CDR3 nucleotides read TGTGCCGGGACCCACTCACGGACTGAAGCTTTCTTT. This codes for CAGTHSRTEAFF.